This TCR beta chain stems from a study of blood T cells in healthy people across ages. Sample-barcoded 5' priming and a J-beta primer mix drove a second PCR of about 6 to 12 cycles. TCRdb re-analysed the 5' RACE reads in MiXCR, keeping a single row per CDR3 protein. The table includes about 1.1 million distinct CDR3 sequences, 35% to 45% detected once. CDR1 and CDR2 from the germline V gene are SGHKS and YYEKEE (reference sequence). Trimming stripped 4 bases from V and 6 bases from J, with 11 bases between. The CDR3 sequence is 13 residues long. Sample: blood. The source is a man between 18 and 35 years old in good health. This sequence joins TRBV5-5 and TRBJ2-1, with D maybe TRBD2 (6 bases). CDR3 residues: CASSGGITNEQFF. In nucleotides, the CDR3 is TGTGCCAGCAGCGGCGGGATCACCAATGAGCAGTTCTTC.